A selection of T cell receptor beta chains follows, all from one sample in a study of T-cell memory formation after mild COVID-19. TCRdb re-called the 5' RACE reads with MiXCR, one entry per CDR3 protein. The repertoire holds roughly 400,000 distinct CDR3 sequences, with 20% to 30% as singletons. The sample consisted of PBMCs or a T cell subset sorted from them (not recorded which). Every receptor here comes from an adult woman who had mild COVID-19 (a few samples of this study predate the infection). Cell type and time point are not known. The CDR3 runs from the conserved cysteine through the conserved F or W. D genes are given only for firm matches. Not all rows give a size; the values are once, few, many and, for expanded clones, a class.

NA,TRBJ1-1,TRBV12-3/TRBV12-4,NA,CASRAGDLNTEAFF,TGTGCCAGCAGGGCAGGGGACCTGAACACTGAAGCTTTCTTT
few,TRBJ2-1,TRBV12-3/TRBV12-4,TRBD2,CASSAGTSGRDKFF,TGTGCCAGCAGTGCCGGGACTAGCGGGAGGGATAAGTTCTTC
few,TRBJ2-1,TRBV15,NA,CATSRVKVSYNEQFF,TGTGCCACCAGCAGAGTAAAAGTTAGTTACAATGAGCAGTTCTTC
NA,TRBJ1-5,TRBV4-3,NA,CASSQGRNQPQHF,TGCGCCAGCAGCCAAGGCAGAAATCAGCCCCAGCATTTT
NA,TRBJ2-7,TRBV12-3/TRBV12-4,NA,CASSPVRHSYEQYF,TGTGCCAGCAGCCCAGTCCGACATTCCTACGAGCAGTACTTC
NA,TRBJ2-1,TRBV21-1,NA,CASSKVLASGRAGYNEQFF,TGTGCCAGCAGCAAAGTACTGGCTAGCGGGAGGGCGGGGTACAATGAGCAGTTCTTC
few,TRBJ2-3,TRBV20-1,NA,CSARDQRGPTDTQYF,TGCAGTGCTAGAGATCAACGGGGGCCCACAGATACGCAGTATTTT
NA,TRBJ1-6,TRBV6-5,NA,CASSYGGSYNSPLHF,TGTGCCAGCAGTTACGGGGGTTCCTATAATTCACCCCTCCACTTT
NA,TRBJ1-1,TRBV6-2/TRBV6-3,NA,CASSYPQGRSVNTEAFF,TGTGCCAGCAGTTACCCGCAGGGGCGCTCGGTGAACACTGAAGCTTTCTTT
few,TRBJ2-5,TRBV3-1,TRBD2,CASSYGLAGGHETQYF,TGTGCCAGCAGCTATGGACTAGCGGGGGGGCACGAGACCCAGTACTTC
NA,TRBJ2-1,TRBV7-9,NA,CASITLERGGREFF,TGTGCCAGCATCACCTTGGAGAGGGGCGGCCGGGAGTTCTTC
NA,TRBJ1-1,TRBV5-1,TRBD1,CASSQGTVMNTEAFF,TGCGCCAGCAGCCAGGGGACAGTCATGAACACTGAAGCTTTCTTT
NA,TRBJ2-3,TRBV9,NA,CASSVAQWADTQYF,TGTGCCAGCAGCGTAGCTCAGTGGGCAGATACGCAGTATTTT
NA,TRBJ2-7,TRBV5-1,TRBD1,CASSVIQGAHEQYF,TGCGCCAGCAGCGTGATACAGGGGGCCCACGAGCAGTACTTC
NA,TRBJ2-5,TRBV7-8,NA,CASSLRLYQETQYF,TGTGCCAGCAGCCTGAGACTGTATCAAGAGACCCAGTACTTC
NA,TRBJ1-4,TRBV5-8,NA,CASSLVPGEKLFF,TGTGCCAGCAGCTTGGTACCAGGGGAAAAACTGTTTTTT
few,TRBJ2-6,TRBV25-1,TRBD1,CASSYRGSKGSGANVLTF,TGTGCCAGCAGTTACAGGGGGTCGAAGGGCTCTGGGGCCAACGTCCTGACTTTC
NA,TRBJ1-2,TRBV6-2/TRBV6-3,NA,CASTTLRGHHGYTF,TGTGCCAGCACCACTCTTAGGGGACACCATGGCTACACCTTC
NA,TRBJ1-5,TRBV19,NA,CASRTTWTGNQPQHF,TGTGCCAGTAGGACTACCTGGACGGGAAATCAGCCCCAGCATTTT
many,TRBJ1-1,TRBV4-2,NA,CASSRTPNTEAFF,TGTGCCAGCAGCCGAACACCGAACACTGAAGCTTTCTTT
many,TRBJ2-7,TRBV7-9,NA,CASSPNSYEQYF,TGTGCCAGCAGCCCCAACTCCTACGAGCAGTACTTC
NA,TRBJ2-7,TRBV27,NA,CASSNPGPSKQYF,TGTGCCAGCAGTAATCCCGGACCCTCCAAGCAGTACTTC
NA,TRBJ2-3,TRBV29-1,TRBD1,CSVVPGRVTGYDTQYF,TGCAGCGTTGTCCCGGGACGGGTGACAGGGTACGATACGCAGTATTTT
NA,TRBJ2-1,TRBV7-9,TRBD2,CASSFSGGGYNEQFF,TGTGCCAGCAGCTTTAGCGGGGGCGGCTACAATGAGCAGTTCTTC
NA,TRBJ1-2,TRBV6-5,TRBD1,CASRLQGTYGYTF,TGTGCCAGCAGGTTACAGGGGACCTATGGCTACACCTTC
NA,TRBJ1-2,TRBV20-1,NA,CSARDPSGRKNYGYTF,TGCAGTGCTAGAGATCCCTCAGGGAGGAAAAACTATGGCTACACCTTC
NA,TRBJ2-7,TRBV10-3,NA,CAISESSSASYEQYF,TGTGCCATCAGTGAGTCGAGTAGCGCCTCCTACGAGCAGTACTTC
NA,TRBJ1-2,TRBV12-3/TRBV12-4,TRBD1,CASSPRQGRYGYTF,TGTGCCAGCAGTCCCCGACAGGGGCGCTATGGCTACACCTTC
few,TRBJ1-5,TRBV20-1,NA,CSALDRGKGGNQPQHF,TGCAGTGCTTTGGACCGGGGTAAGGGGGGCAATCAGCCCCAGCATTTT
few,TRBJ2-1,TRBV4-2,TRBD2,CASSRGLAGGTGYNEQFF,TGTGCCAGCAGCCGCGGACTAGCGGGAGGGACAGGATACAATGAGCAGTTCTTC
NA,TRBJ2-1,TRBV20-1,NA,CSARDSVGRNEQFF,TGCAGTGCTAGAGATAGCGTGGGAAGGAATGAGCAGTTCTTC
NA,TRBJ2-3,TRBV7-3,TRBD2,CASSPLPGLAGGPLSTDTQYF,TGTGCCAGCAGCCCACTACCGGGACTAGCGGGGGGGCCTCTTAGCACAGATACGCAGTATTTT
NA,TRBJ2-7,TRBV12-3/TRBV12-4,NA,CASGGVSYEQYF,TGTGCCAGCGGCGGGGTCTCCTACGAGCAGTACTTC
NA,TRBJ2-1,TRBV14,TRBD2,CASSQGAGGWNEQFF,TGTGCCAGCAGCCAGGGAGCGGGAGGGTGGAATGAGCAGTTCTTC
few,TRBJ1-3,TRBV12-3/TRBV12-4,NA,CASIPGGGTGGNTIYF,TGTGCCAGCATCCCGGGAGGGGGGACCGGGGGAAACACCATATATTTT
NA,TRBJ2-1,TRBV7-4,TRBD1,CASSSPGTGCNEQFF,TGTGCCAGCAGCTCCCCCGGGACAGGGTGCAATGAGCAGTTCTTC